This T cell receptor beta chain was recorded in a study of T-cell memory formation after mild COVID-19. There are 19 residues in the CDR3. J gave up 6 bases and V 1 base, and 15 bases lay outside the gene matches. CDR1 and CDR2 from the germline V gene are LNHNV and YYDKDF (reference sequence). Whole-study results and caveats: Memory from before infection featured some responding clones, which suggests cross-reactive memory joined.

This clonotype was detected a few times. Its antigen is still unknown. MiXCR was run by TCRdb on the 5' RACE reads, yielding one entry per CDR3 protein. The sample consists of 200,000 to 250,000 distinct CDR3 sequences, approximately 30% of them appearing once. This sequence was found in an adult woman who had mild COVID-19 (a few samples of this study predate the infection). Cell type and time point are not known. The genes are TRBV15 and TRBJ2-3; 11 bases are a match to TRBD2. Sequenced sample: PBMCs or a T cell subset sorted from them (not recorded which). This CDR3 reads CATSRGIWNLAGGQDTQYF. The CDR3 DNA sequence: TGTGCCACCAGCAGAGGGATTTGGAATCTAGCGGGGGGCCAGGATACGCAGTATTTT. Full variable domain (remainder filled in from reference TRBV15 and TRBJ2-3): DAMVIQNPRYQVTQFGKPVTLSCSQTLNHNVMYWYQQKSSQAPKLLFHYYDKDFNNEADTPDNFQSRRPNTSFCFLDIRSPGLGDTAMYLCATSRGIWNLAGGQDTQYFGPGTRLTVL.